The rows below give T cell receptor beta chains drawn from one sample of a study of T cell responses to AZD1222 COVID-19 vaccine. Profiled with immunoSEQ multiplex PCR; TCRdb holds only in-frame clones, not every one. The repertoire holds about 130,000 clones, with approximately 89% as singletons. The source material was peripheral blood, sampled on day 0 of AZD1222 vaccination. The receptors here all came from an adult in good health. The CDR3 runs from the conserved cysteine through the conserved F or W. Some rows mark clone size as missing; the rest say once, few, many or name a class of expanded clone.

abundance: -; j_gene: TRBJ2-1; v_gene: TRBV2; CDR3aa: CASSEERLEGIF
abundance: -; j_gene: TRBJ2-3; v_gene: TRBV19; CDR3aa: CASSIGGQITDTQYF
abundance: -; j_gene: TRBJ2-3; v_gene: TRBV20-1; CDR3aa: CSASPVGAHQGTQYF
abundance: -; j_gene: TRBJ2-3; v_gene: TRBV7-9; CDR3aa: CASSSLAGFGGDTQYF
abundance: -; j_gene: TRBJ1-1; v_gene: TRBV5-6; CDR3aa: CASSFQGWNTEAFF
abundance: -; j_gene: TRBJ2-1; v_gene: TRBV5-1; CDR3aa: CASSPRVGRYNEQFF
abundance: -; j_gene: TRBJ2-1; v_gene: TRBV7-9; CDR3aa: CASSSYRAEQFF
abundance: -; j_gene: TRBJ1-1; v_gene: TRBV28; CDR3aa: CASCLLGGGEAFF
abundance: -; j_gene: TRBJ1-2; v_gene: TRBV14; CDR3aa: CASSQRPISGRYGYTF
abundance: -; j_gene: TRBJ1-6; v_gene: TRBV30; CDR3aa: CAWSVSGRLPDSPLHF
abundance: -; j_gene: TRBJ1-5; v_gene: TRBV12-3/TRBV12-4; CDR3aa: CASNFGLGQPQHF
abundance: -; j_gene: TRBJ1-1; v_gene: TRBV6-2/TRBV6-3; CDR3aa: CASSYANTEAFF
abundance: few; j_gene: TRBJ2-1; v_gene: TRBV24-1; CDR3aa: CATSDPRIGPSGIYEQFF
abundance: -; j_gene: TRBJ2-2; v_gene: TRBV7-3; CDR3aa: CASRPPGLANTGELFF
abundance: -; j_gene: TRBJ2-7; v_gene: TRBV19; CDR3aa: CASSIPGRYEQYF
abundance: -; j_gene: TRBJ1-6; v_gene: TRBV7-9; CDR3aa: CASSPTGARGSPLHF
abundance: -; j_gene: TRBJ2-5; v_gene: TRBV27; CDR3aa: CASSLAGDGVGETQYF
abundance: -; j_gene: TRBJ2-7; v_gene: TRBV7-9; CDR3aa: CASSRDTLYEQYF
abundance: few; j_gene: TRBJ2-2; v_gene: TRBV28; CDR3aa: CASSLHLTSPGELFF
abundance: -; j_gene: TRBJ2-5; v_gene: TRBV9; CDR3aa: CASSVGQGGGETQYF
abundance: -; j_gene: TRBJ2-2; v_gene: TRBV2; CDR3aa: CASSVTGVGTGELFF
abundance: -; j_gene: TRBJ1-1; v_gene: TRBV29-1; CDR3aa: CSVDSGVSEAFF
abundance: -; j_gene: TRBJ1-1; v_gene: TRBV5-1; CDR3aa: CASSLGQGVNTEAFF
abundance: -; j_gene: TRBJ2-3; v_gene: TRBV5-1; CDR3aa: CASSLDLGGTDTQYF
abundance: -; j_gene: TRBJ1-2; v_gene: TRBV18; CDR3aa: CASSPTRQGAFGYTF
abundance: once; j_gene: TRBJ2-5; v_gene: TRBV3-1/TRBV3-2; CDR3aa: CASSQTHAGTQYF
abundance: once; j_gene: TRBJ1-1; v_gene: TRBV13; CDR3aa: CASSLDYRGTEAFF
abundance: -; j_gene: TRBJ1-2; v_gene: TRBV6-5; CDR3aa: CASSYSRRNYGYTF
abundance: once; j_gene: TRBJ1-2; v_gene: TRBV28; CDR3aa: CASSDGTGGGYGYTF
abundance: -; j_gene: TRBJ1-1; v_gene: TRBV5-8; CDR3aa: CASSFEQGWSFF
abundance: once; j_gene: TRBJ2-1; v_gene: TRBV27; CDR3aa: CASSYGGAWSYNEQFF
abundance: few; j_gene: TRBJ1-1; v_gene: TRBV5-1; CDR3aa: CASSFTHRANTEAFF
abundance: -; j_gene: TRBJ1-5; v_gene: TRBV27; CDR3aa: CASSFDDQPQHF
abundance: -; j_gene: TRBJ1-2; v_gene: TRBV19; CDR3aa: CASSDWGVRVNGYTF
abundance: once; j_gene: TRBJ2-5; v_gene: TRBV5-6; CDR3aa: CASSSTGLGEETQYF
abundance: -; j_gene: TRBJ1-1; v_gene: TRBV11-3; CDR3aa: CASSPGAFF
abundance: -; j_gene: TRBJ2-2; v_gene: TRBV20-1; CDR3aa: CSASPGGNTGELFF